This TCR beta chain was sequenced during a study of cytomegalovirus exposure and HLA in healthy donors. Study conclusions and caveats: Specificity for CMV antigens was confirmed in vitro for a few of the CMV-associated chains. Researchers catalogued 150 or so TCR beta chains as cytomegalovirus-associated.

There are 13 residues in the CDR3. V dropped 6 bases and J dropped 9 bases, with 15 bases sitting between them. Germline V gene lookup returns CDR1 SNHLY and CDR2 FYNNEI. On this clone: Its specificity is unknown.

Only in-frame clones appear in the TCRdb table, and some are missing; sequencing was by immunoSEQ multiplex PCR. The sample includes 57,000 or so clones, around 94% of them seen just once. Sequencing was done on a sample of PBMCs. The V call is TRBV2, the J call TRBJ2-1; D gene unclear. This clonotype originated in a man aged 18 to 35 in good health and CMV-seronegative. CDR3 nucleotide sequence: TGTGCCAGCAGCCATTCCCCCGGTTCTGAGCAGTTCTTC. Translating gives CASSHSPGSEQFF.